This T cell receptor beta chain came from a study of Tregs in tolerant kidney transplant recipients. This clone was observed once. Only in-frame clones appear in the TCRdb table, and some are missing; sequencing was by immunoSEQ multiplex PCR. The data show about 64,000 clones, about 98% seen once. Regulatory T cells were sorted from thawed PBMCs rested overnight at 37°C with about 220 IU/ml IL-2. CDR3 length: 16 residues. Trimming took 1 base from V and 0 from J, leaving 13 bases between them. CDR1 and CDR2 from the germline V gene are SGHRS and YFSETQ. The TCR originated in a human donor who received a combined kidney and bone marrow transplant. The rearrangement joins TRBV5-1 to TRBJ2-5, with a possible D match to TRBD1 (5 bases). Sequencing was performed on Tregs from blood, taken before the transplant. CDR3 in amino acids: CASSLRPGYDQETQYF. CDR3 sequence (DNA): TGCGCCAGCAGCTTGAGGCCAGGGTATGACCAAGAGACCCAGTACTTC.